This passage covers 2 T cell receptor beta chains from one sample sequenced in a study of shared clonotypes between healthy human individuals. Sequencing was performed with immunoSEQ multiplex PCR; in TCRdb, only in-frame clones are kept and a portion is missing. The data contain approximately 840,000 clones, approximately 96% of them singletons. CD45RO-negative CD8 cells positively selected for CCR7 made up the naive population, which excluded terminally differentiated effector memory CD45RA+ cells. The sample taken for sequencing was naive CD8+ T cells sorted from blood. The origin of the receptors is a young man in good health.

The chain couples TRBV7-2 to TRBJ2-3; TRBD2 matches 7 bases. Germline lookup yields CDR1 SGHTA and CDR2 FQGNSA. CDR3 length: 17 amino acids. Trimming removed 1 base from V and 3 bases from J; junction bases left unmatched: 10. This CDR3 reads CASSLESRGSSTDTQYF. The CDR3 bases are TGTGCCAGCAGCTTAGAATCTCGCGGGAGTTCGACAGATACGCAGTATTTT.

The genes are TRBV6-5 and TRBJ2-5; 8 bases align to TRBD1. V dropped 7 bases and J dropped 5; count of bases not matched to a gene: 9. Per the germline V gene, CDR1 is MNHEY and CDR2 is SVGAGI. The CDR3 is made up of 14 amino acids. The DNA for the CDR3 is TGTGCCAGCATCGGACAGGGACGGGGTGAGACCCAGTACTTC. Its translation is CASIGQGRGETQYF.